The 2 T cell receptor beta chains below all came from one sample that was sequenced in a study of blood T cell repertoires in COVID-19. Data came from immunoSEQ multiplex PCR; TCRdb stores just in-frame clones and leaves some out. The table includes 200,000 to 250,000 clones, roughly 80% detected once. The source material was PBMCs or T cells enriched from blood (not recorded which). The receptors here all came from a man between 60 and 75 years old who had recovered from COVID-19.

The CDR3 DNA sequence: TGTGCCAGCAGGAAGGGGAAGGAGCCTGAAGCTTTCTTT. It is translated as CASRKGKEPEAFF. The rearrangement links TRBV3-1 (or the pseudogene TRBV3-2) to TRBJ1-1; maybe TRBD1 (5 bases). V dropped 6 bases and J dropped 6 bases, with 14 bases sitting between them. This CDR3 is 13 amino acids long. Germline CDR1 reads LGHDT; CDR2 reads YNNKEL (reference sequence).

In DNA, the CDR3 is TGCGCCAGCAGCAAGGGACAGGGGTTAGGTGGAAACACCATATATTTT. Translating gives CASSKGQGLGGNTIYF. The chain joins TRBV5-1 to TRBJ1-3; the match to TRBD1 covers 10 bases. This CDR3 has 16 amino acids. With V trimmed by 4 bases and J by 3 bases, 7 bases remained unmatched. CDR1 is SGHRS and CDR2 is YFSETQ in the germline V gene.